The T cell receptor (beta chain) under discussion was sequenced for a study of T cell responses to AZD1222 COVID-19 vaccine. Study conclusions and caveats: White British donors predominated, females outnumbered males, and clonal diversity was possibly underestimated. The repertoires were collected only after the peak T cell response.

Repertoires were generated with immunoSEQ multiplex PCR, while TCRdb's copy carries only in-frame clones and drops some. The sample lists about 100,000 clones, about 90% occurring once. The CDR3 has 11 amino acids. Trimming left V 5 bases short and J 5 bases short, with 6 bases between. CDR1 and CDR2 (germline): SGHDN, FVKESK. Turning to this clone: The antigen remains unidentified. This same CDR3 is encoded by further DNA sequences in the sample.

The sequence was obtained from an adult in good health. Sequencing was performed on peripheral blood, taken on day 0 of MenACWY control vaccination. The chain is built from TRBV14 and TRBJ1-2; D perhaps matches TRBD1 (5 bases). CDR3 in amino acids: CASSGGYGYTF. The CDR3 DNA reads TGTGCCAGCAGCGGGGGATATGGCTACACCTTC.